This passage covers 18 T cell receptor beta chains from one sample sequenced in a study of early stage breast cancer tumors. Assay: immunoSEQ multiplex PCR; the TCRdb copy retains only in-frame clones and omits some. This sample has some 70,000 clones, with roughly three quarters found just once. The source material was blood. Receptors originate from a person aged 55 to 75 with breast cancer.

This clone showed up just a few times. The V call is TRBV2, the J call TRBJ2-1; D is unresolved. Germline V lookup: CDR1 SNHLY, CDR2 FYNNEI. V was pared by 0 bases and J by 7 bases, with 10 bases between. This CDR3 region has 14 residues. CDR3 loop: CASSEAHDPNEQFF. The CDR3, as DNA: TGTGCCAGCAGTGAAGCGCACGATCCGAATGAGCAGTTCTTC.

V usage is TRBV7-2 and J usage is TRBJ2-5; D is perhaps TRBD1 or TRBD2 (5 bases each). The germline CDR1 and CDR2 sequences are SGHTA and FQGNSA. The CDR3 is 14 amino acids. Trimming removed 5 bases at V and 4 bases at J, with 14 bases between. CDR3 coding DNA: TGTGCCAGCAGCGGGACCGTGCCACGAGAGACCCAGTACTTC. This codes for CASSGTVPRETQYF.

V and J are TRBV6-6 and TRBJ2-1; 7 bases fit TRBD2. Germline loops: CDR1 MNHNY, CDR2 SVGAGI (reference sequence). The CDR3 has 15 amino acids. V lost 5 bases and J lost 3; bases outside the gene matches: 7. The DNA of the CDR3 is TGTGCCAGCAGTATAAGCGGGACCTTCTACAATGAGCAGTTCTTC. This gives the protein CASSISGTFYNEQFF.

This chain uses TRBV18 with TRBJ1-6; a weak D match, TRBD1 (6 bases). Per germline, CDR1 KGHSH and CDR2 LQKENI. The CDR3 sequence is 15 residues long. Trimming took off 5 bases at V and 10 bases at J, with 18 bases between the two ends. CDR3 coding DNA: TGTGCCAGCTCAGAACAGGGCCTGCCGGACTCACCCCTCCACTTT. Its translation is CASSEQGLPDSPLHF.

This rearrangement joins TRBV6-5 to TRBJ2-7; weak D call: TRBD1 (6 bases). Deletions cut 6 bases from V and 4 bases from J, with 10 bases between. Germline CDR1 reads MNHEY; CDR2 reads SVGAGI. This CDR3 is built from 12 residues. In DNA form, the CDR3 reads TGTGCCAGCAGGAGGGACAATTACGAGCAGTACTTC. It specifies CASRRDNYEQYF.

This clone was counted only a few times. The chain joins TRBV30 to TRBJ1-1; no reliable D call. The CDR3 has 12 residues. The V gene's germline CDR1 is GTSNPN and CDR2 SVGIG (reference sequence). CDR3 in DNA: TGTGTCTGTGGTTGGGGGAACACTGAAGCTTTCTTT. Translated, it gives CVCGWGNTEAFF.

The J gene is TRBJ2-7, the V gene TRBV19; tentatively, D is TRBD1 (7 bases). With 5 bases removed from V and 3 bases from J, the gap between germline ends came to 26 bases. This CDR3 has 18 residues. Per germline, CDR1 LNHDA and CDR2 SQIVND (reference sequence). The CDR3 DNA sequence: TGTGCCAGTAGTTACGGAGGGGGCCGGGACGCCTTAGGCTACGAGCAGTACTTC. This sequence encodes CASSYGGGRDALGYEQYF.

The CDR3 here is CASSLASGGSYEQYF. CDR3 DNA sequence: TGTGCCAGCAGCTTAGCGAGCGGGGGTTCCTACGAGCAGTACTTC. V usage is TRBV7-8 and J usage is TRBJ2-7, with 8 bases aligning to TRBD2. The CDR3 spans 15 residues. V shed 0 bases, J shed 1 base, and the junction held 2 bases outside the gene matches. Germline CDR1 and CDR2: SGHVS and FQNEAQ.

The rearrangement joins TRBV10-3 to TRBJ1-5; no definite D call. This CDR3 has 14 amino acids. CDR1 is ENHRY and CDR2 is SYGVKD in the germline V gene. The V and J ends lost 4 bases and 4 bases respectively, with 11 bases between them. The chain's CDR3 is CAISGSNSNQPQHF. CDR3 coding DNA: TGTGCCATCAGTGGATCAAACTCTAATCAGCCCCAGCATTTT.

V usage is TRBV2 and J usage is TRBJ1-1, with no clear D. Germline values: CDR1 SNHLY, CDR2 FYNNEI. Trimming left V 6 bases short and J 1 base short, with 9 bases between. The CDR3 is made up of 13 amino acids. CDR3 DNA sequence: TGTGCCAGCAGCGAGGACCAGAACACTGAAGCTTTCTTT. Its protein is CASSEDQNTEAFF.

This sequence joins TRBV5-4 and TRBJ1-1; D may be TRBD1 (6 bases). V lost 4 bases to trimming and J lost 0 bases, with 13 bases between them. The CDR3 has 15 amino acids. CDR1 and CDR2 (germline): SGHNT, YYREEE (reference sequence). CDR3 in DNA: TGTGCCAGCAGCCTCCGGGACACCATGAACACTGAAGCTTTCTTT. Its protein is CASSLRDTMNTEAFF.

The chain is built from TRBV9 and TRBJ2-3, with a possible D match to TRBD2 (6 bases). The V end was cut by 5 bases, the J end by 1 base, with 14 bases between. This CDR3 is 15 amino acids long. Germline CDR1 and CDR2: SGDLS and YYNGEE. The CDR3 DNA is TGTGCCAGCAGTGGGGCGGGGCCTCGCACAGATACGCAGTATTTT. Translating it yields CASSGAGPRTDTQYF.

This clone showed up just a few times. V is TRBV11-2 and J is TRBJ2-7, with 12 bases that match TRBD1. Germline CDR1 reads SGHAT; CDR2 reads FQNNGV. V trimming: 2 bases; J trimming: 6 bases; junction bases outside the gene matches: 17. The CDR3 totals 19 residues. The CDR3 region has the DNA TGTGCCAGCAGCTTATTCCCCCGTCCTCCGGGACAGGGGGCAGGCGAGCAGTACTTC. Translation: CASSLFPRPPGQGAGEQYF.

The chain joins TRBV4-3 to TRBJ1-1; D unresolved. This CDR3 spans 15 amino acids. Trimming pared 4 bases from V and 4 bases from J, leaving 16 bases between. Germline assignment: CDR1 LGHNA and CDR2 YSLEER. DNA of the CDR3: TGCGCCAGCAGCCCCGTTCAATATTCGGGCACTGAAGCTTTCTTT. Translating it yields CASSPVQYSGTEAFF.

J is TRBJ1-5 and V is TRBV7-9, with 10 bases aligning to TRBD1. V dropped 5 bases and J dropped 2; count of bases not matched to a gene: 6. Germline V CDR1 and CDR2: SEHNR, FQNEAQ (reference sequence). There are 16 residues in the CDR3. CDR3 nucleotides: TGTGCCAGCAGCCGCTCCGGGACAGGGGGCAATCAGCCCCAGCATTTT. Translated: CASSRSGTGGNQPQHF.

The V and J genes are TRBV14 and TRBJ1-1, with unresolved D. V was pared by 4 bases and J by 3 bases, with 3 bases between. CDR3 length: 11 residues. Germline lookup yields CDR1 SGHDN and CDR2 FVKESK. In DNA form, the CDR3 reads TGTGCCAGCAGCCTACACACTGAAGCTTTCTTT. It is translated as CASSLHTEAFF. The full variable domain, in which reference TRBV14 and TRBJ1-1 provide the parts outside the CDR3, is EAGVTQFPSHSVIEKGQTVTLRCDPISGHDNLYWYRRVMGKEIKFLLHFVKESKQDESGMPNNRFLAERTGGTYSTLKVQPAELEDSGVYFCASSLHTEAFFGQGTRLTVV.

A single count supports this clone. The chain uses TRBV19 and TRBJ2-7; 9 bases are shared with TRBD1. This CDR3 is built from 15 residues. V was pared by 3 bases and J by 2 bases, with 5 bases of the junction left unmatched. The germline V gene encodes CDR1 LNHDA and CDR2 SQIVND (reference sequence). The chain's CDR3 is CASSIAGTGTYEQYF. In DNA, the CDR3 is TGTGCCAGTAGTATCGCGGGGACAGGGACCTACGAGCAGTACTTC. The full variable domain, in which reference TRBV19 and TRBJ2-7 provide the parts outside the CDR3, is DGGITQSPKYLFRKEGQNVTLSCEQNLNHDAMYWYRQDPGQGLRLIYYSQIVNDFQKGDIAEGYSVSREKKESFPLTVTSAQKNPTAFYLCASSIAGTGTYEQYFGPGTRLTVT.

J is TRBJ2-5 and V is TRBV5-1, with TRBD1 as a possible D gene (6 bases). Trimming left V 3 bases short and J 2 bases short, with 8 bases between. Germline values: CDR1 SGHRS, CDR2 YFSETQ. This CDR3 comprises 13 residues. The CDR3 bases are TGCGCCAGCAGCTATGGACAGCAAGAGACCCAGTACTTC. Translating gives CASSYGQQETQYF.